The clone carrying this T cell receptor beta chain was seen ten or more times. The target antigen is unknown. The data were taken from a study of neurological immune-mediated disorders. Findings of the study overall: None of the CDR3 amino acid sequences of expanded clones recurred across subjects, suggesting private repertoires in all groups. HTLV-1-associated myelopathy displayed the greatest TCR clonal expansion, and multiple sclerosis exhibited the smallest, lower than that of healthy controls.

Time point here: longitudinal time-point 2. The team produced cDNA through 5'RACE using 10-nucleotide random UMIs. Whenever a sequencing run was performed, it yielded over 170 million TCR-beta sequences from 15-18 subjects. A single record per CDR3 protein comes from TCRdb applying MiXCR to the 5' RACE reads. The sample lists 70,000 to 95,000 distinct CDR3 sequences, roughly 13% occurring once. The specimen sequenced was PBMCs. The TCR was taken from a female donor with HTLV-1-associated myelopathy (HAM/TSP).

CDR3 protein: CASSPDTRLNQPQHF. CDR3 DNA sequence: TGCGCCAGCAGCCCGGACACACGATTGAATCAGCCCCAGCATTTT. This chain uses TRBV5-1 with TRBJ1-5; D is perhaps TRBD1 (5 bases). The germline V and J ends were trimmed by 4 bases and 4 bases, with 15 bases remaining between them. The CDR3 is made up of 15 amino acids. Germline V gene lookup returns CDR1 SGHRS and CDR2 YFSETQ.